These 13 T cell receptor beta chains were all obtained from the same sample, sequenced in a study of CD8 T cells in Susac syndrome. Random hexamers were used to reverse transcribe roughly 0.5 to 1 ug of RNA. TCRdb re-derived calls from the immunoSEQ multiplex PCR reads in MiXCR, one entry per CDR3 protein. There are over 100,000 distinct CDR3 sequences in the sample; about 96% occur only once, and 0.096% lies in the top ten. Sample: CD4+ T cells from PBMCs. These receptors all stem from a human donor in good health.

The chain uses TRBV2 and TRBJ1-5; TRBD1 agrees at 8 bases. Germline-derived CDR1 and CDR2 are SNHLY and FYNNEI. J lost 6 bases, V lost 5 bases, and 9 bases had no gene match. The CDR3 is made up of 15 amino acids. The CDR3 DNA sequence: TGTGCCAGCAGTCAGGACAGGGCAGGTAGTCAGCCCCAGCATTTT. As protein: CASSQDRAGSQPQHF.

This sequence joins TRBV6-1 and TRBJ2-2; D perhaps matches TRBD1 (5 bases). CDR1 is MNHNS, CDR2 SASEGT, per germline. The CDR3 loop spans 13 amino acids. V lost 8 bases, J lost 4 bases, and 11 bases lay in between. The CDR3 sequence: CASLDRRTGELFF. CDR3 bases: TGTGCCAGCCTAGACAGACGCACCGGGGAGCTGTTTTTT.

This sequence joins TRBV20-1 and TRBJ2-5; perhaps D is TRBD1 or TRBD2 (6 bases each). The germline V gene encodes CDR1 DFQATT and CDR2 SNEGSKA (reference sequence). The CDR3 has 16 residues. V lost 6 bases and J lost 5, with 25 bases in between. The CDR3 region has the DNA TGCAGTGCCACAAAGGATGGAGGGCCGAGGGGGGAGACCCAGTACTTC. This sequence encodes CSATKDGGPRGETQYF.

The V call is TRBV3-1, the J call TRBJ2-3; 10 bases align to TRBD2. V was clipped by 0 bases and J by 7 bases; unmatched bases: 7. The CDR3 spans 16 residues. From germline, CDR1 is LGHDT and CDR2 YNNKEL (reference sequence). The CDR3 protein is CASSQDRASGSHTQYF. CDR3 nucleotides: TGTGCCAGCAGCCAAGATAGGGCTAGCGGGAGCCATACGCAGTATTTT.

For the CDR3, the DNA is TGTGCCAGCAGTTTATTTTTGGTCTTAAGCTCCTACAATGAGCAGTTCTTC. Protein sequence: CASSLFLVLSSYNEQFF. This sequence joins TRBV12-3 or TRBV12-4 and TRBJ2-1; no reliable D call. V lost 2 bases, J lost 0 bases, and 14 bases lay in between. The CDR3 contains 17 residues.

As for this clonotype: One end of the junction is discordant with germline, which a read error may explain. The chain has TRBV7-2 and TRBJ2-6, with no clear D. CDR1 and CDR2 (germline): SGHTA, FQGNSA. This CDR3 is built from 17 residues. The DNA of the CDR3 is TGTGCCAACAGCTTGGTAGGGCCATCCTCTGGGGCCAACGTCCTGACTTTC. Translation gives CANSLVGPSSGANVLTF.

This clonotype was picked up a small number of times. This rearrangement joins TRBV3-1 to TRBJ2-5, with 7 bases matching TRBD2. Germline CDR1 is LGHDT and CDR2 is YNNKEL (reference sequence). The CDR3 has 15 amino acids. V shed 7 bases, J shed 5 bases, and the junction held 13 bases outside the gene matches. The CDR3 nucleotides read TGTGCCAGCATGGGAGGGCCCCGGACCGCCGAGACCCAGTACTTC. Protein sequence: CASMGGPRTAETQYF.

The chain combines TRBV7-8 with TRBJ1-5, with D unresolved. Per germline, CDR1 SGHVS and CDR2 FQNEAQ. Trimming shortened V by 2 bases and J by 2 bases, and 13 bases separated the two germline ends. The CDR3 extends over 16 amino acids. In nucleotides, the CDR3 is TGTGCCAGCAGCTTATCTCGGGCCCGCGGCAATCAGCCCCAGCATTTT. Amino acid sequence: CASSLSRARGNQPQHF.

The genes are TRBV6-5 and TRBJ1-5, with 7 bases that match TRBD1. CDR1 is MNHEY, CDR2 SVGAGI, per germline. V was clipped by 4 bases and J by 6 bases; unmatched bases: 9. This CDR3 has 15 residues. CDR3 DNA sequence: TGTGCCAGCAGTTTAACGACAGGGATCGGTCAGCCCCAGCATTTT. Its translation: CASSLTTGIGQPQHF.

This sequence joins TRBV28 and TRBJ1-2; TRBD1 matches 7 bases. This CDR3 is built from 13 residues. The germline V gene encodes CDR1 MDHEN and CDR2 SYDVKM. Unmatched junction bases numbered 3, after V lost 4 bases and J lost 4 bases. CDR3 sequence: CASSSPGGYGYTF. Here the CDR3 DNA reads TGTGCCAGCAGTTCCCCAGGGGGCTATGGCTACACCTTC.

The chain combines TRBV12-3 or TRBV12-4 with TRBJ1-1; a possible D gene is TRBD1 (5 bases). V lost 7 bases and J lost 5, with 20 bases in between. The CDR3 covers 15 residues. The CDR3: CASIPPWGLGTEAFF. In DNA form, the CDR3 reads TGTGCCAGCATCCCCCCTTGGGGACTGGGAACTGAAGCTTTCTTT.

The rearrangement uses TRBV29-1 and TRBJ1-2; D uncertain. The CDR3 runs 14 residues. The germline V gene encodes CDR1 SQVTM and CDR2 ANQGSEA. Deletions cut 3 bases from V and 2 bases from J, with 13 bases between. The CDR3 coding sequence is TGCAGCGTTGATGGCGGCCGAAGCAACTATGGCTACACCTTC. This translates into CSVDGGRSNYGYTF.

V usage is TRBV7-8 and J usage is TRBJ2-3; no clear D. In germline, CDR1 is SGHVS, CDR2 FQNEAQ. The CDR3 covers 14 residues. V was cut by 7 bases and J by 2 bases, with 13 bases left in between. Written as DNA, the CDR3 is TGTGCCAGCACCCTTGGAACCTCCACAGATACGCAGTATTTT. This gives the protein CASTLGTSTDTQYF.